These 14 T cell receptor beta chains were sequenced from one sample in a study of shared clonotypes between healthy human individuals. Produced via immunoSEQ multiplex PCR; TCRdb's table is partial and in-frame only. The profile shows some 2.4 million clones, approximately 93% of them singletons. Sequencing used naive CD4+ T cells from PBMCs. Subset given: CD45RA+ positively selected. These TCRs come from a man in his late teens or twenties in good health. Some clones in this sample may be carry-over from other donors' samples.

In its sample, this clone was seen a few times. The chain recombines TRBV18 with TRBJ1-1; D gene ambiguous. The CDR3 is made up of 13 amino acids. The V end was cut by 8 bases, the J end by 5 bases, with 15 bases between. The germline V gene has CDR1 KGHSH and CDR2 LQKENI. The CDR3 sequence is CASTAGRVTEAFF. As DNA, the CDR3 is TGTGCCAGCACGGCGGGGAGGGTTACTGAAGCTTTCTTT. The full variable domain, with the rest looked up from reference TRBV18 and TRBJ1-1, is NAGVMQNPRHLVRRRGQEARLRCSPMKGHSHVYWYRQLPEEGLKFMVYLQKENIIDESGMPKERFSAEFPKEGPSILRIQQVVRGDSAAYFCASTAGRVTEAFFGQGTRLTVV.

A single count supports this clone. The V call is TRBV2, the J call TRBJ1-1, with D possibly being TRBD1 (6 bases). The CDR3 spans 14 residues. Germline V CDR1 and CDR2: SNHLY, FYNNEI. V lost 2 bases and J 6 bases, leaving 13 bases between the germline ends. This chain's CDR3 is CASSETGRGPEAFF. The CDR3 DNA follows: TGTGCCAGCAGTGAAACGGGACGGGGGCCTGAAGCTTTCTTT.

J is TRBJ1-2 and V is TRBV6-1, with TRBD1 matching 12 bases. The CDR3 is 20 residues long. The junction had 18 bases not matched to a gene; V was cut back by 3 bases and J by 4 bases. CDR1 is MNHNS and CDR2 is SASEGT in the germline V gene. CDR3 sequence (DNA): TGTGCCAGCAGTGATTCTAGCGGGACAGGGGGCCAGACCCCTTCCTATGGCTACACCTTC. This sequence encodes CASSDSSGTGGQTPSYGYTF.

The chain carries TRBV9 and TRBJ2-2; 9 bases fit TRBD1. CDR3 size: 15 residues. Losses at the gene ends were 5 bases for V and 4 bases for J; bases not matched to a gene: 6. Germline V gene sequence: CDR1 SGDLS, CDR2 YYNGEE. In DNA form, the CDR3 reads TGTGCCAGCAGTTCGCGGGACAGGGCCACCGGGGAGCTGTTTTTT. Amino acids: CASSSRDRATGELFF.

This rearrangement joins TRBV9 to TRBJ2-2; 8 bases match TRBD1. Germline V gives CDR1 SGDLS, CDR2 YYNGEE. The CDR3 is 15 amino acids. Losses at the gene ends were 4 bases for V and 4 bases for J; bases not matched to a gene: 6. CDR3 bases: TGTGCCAGCAGCTTCGACAGGGGAGGCACCGGGGAGCTGTTTTTT. Translated: CASSFDRGGTGELFF.

This clone was seen just once. The chain combines TRBV7-7 with TRBJ1-1; 8 bases fit TRBD1. The length of the CDR3 is 14 residues. The germline V gene has CDR1 SSHAT and CDR2 FNYEAQ (reference sequence). The trim removed 5 bases at V and 13 bases at J, leaving 15 bases unmatched. For the CDR3, the DNA is TGTGCCAGCAGCCCGGTAGCAGGGGGCCCAGGGGATTTCTTT. Translation: CASSPVAGGPGDFF.

V and J are TRBV7-2 and TRBJ1-3; 7 bases match TRBD1. In germline, CDR1 is SGHTA, CDR2 FQGNSA. This CDR3 is 16 amino acids long. The J segment lost 3 bases and the V segment lost 5 bases, leaving 10 bases of the junction unmatched. The DNA of the CDR3 is TGTGCCAGCAGCATAAACAGGGGCTCTCGTGGAAACACCATATATTTT. Translating it yields CASSINRGSRGNTIYF.

Regarding this clone: Other DNA sequences in the sample encode the same CDR3. J is TRBJ2-1 and V is TRBV9; no clear D. This CDR3 spans 13 amino acids. The V end lost 1 base, the J end lost 7 bases, and 9 bases lay between the germline ends. Germline lookup yields CDR1 SGDLS and CDR2 YYNGEE. CDR3 sequence (DNA): TGTGCCAGCAGCGTACTACCTGGAAATGAGCAGTTCTTC. It codes for CASSVLPGNEQFF.

The chain employs TRBV4-1 and TRBJ1-4, with TRBD1 as a possible D gene (6 bases). The germline CDR1 and CDR2 sequences are MGHRA and YSYEKL. V lost 1 base to trimming and J lost 10 bases, with 19 bases between them. This CDR3 is 16 amino acids long. CDR3 residues: CASSQVGAALGGKLFF. In DNA form, the CDR3 reads TGCGCCAGCAGCCAAGTGGGGGCGGCGCTCGGGGGAAAACTGTTTTTT.

J is TRBJ2-7 and V is TRBV9; 9 bases are shared with TRBD2. The CDR3 consists of 15 residues. Trimming at V came to 4 bases and at J to 2 bases, leaving 7 bases not matched to a gene. The V gene's germline CDR1 is SGDLS and CDR2 YYNGEE. The CDR3 sequence is CASSSRAGGTYEQYF. In DNA form, the CDR3 reads TGTGCCAGCAGCTCACGAGCGGGAGGTACCTACGAGCAGTACTTC.

The rearrangement uses TRBV5-1 and TRBJ2-3; weak D call: TRBD2 (6 bases). The CDR3 sequence is 14 residues long. Looked up from germline, CDR1 is SGHRS and CDR2 is YFSETQ. V lost 4 bases, J lost 5 bases, and 14 bases lay in between. Written as DNA, the CDR3 is TGCGCCAGCAGCCCGGGGACTCGGGAAGATACGCAGTATTTT. Translation gives CASSPGTREDTQYF.

V is TRBV11-2 and J is TRBJ2-1; TRBD2 matches at 9 bases. The V gene end was trimmed by 2 bases and the J gene end by 7 bases; junction bases not matched to a gene: 12. The CDR3 loop spans 17 amino acids. The germline gives CDR1 SGHAT, CDR2 FQNNGV. This CDR3 reads CASSLFGGLATWNEQFF. The CDR3 DNA reads as TGTGCCAGCAGCTTATTTGGGGGACTAGCTACATGGAATGAGCAGTTCTTC.

The chain recombines TRBV7-2 with TRBJ1-3; no clear D. Germline CDR1 is SGHTA and CDR2 is FQGNSA. This CDR3 spans 18 amino acids. The V end was cut by 2 bases, the J end by 0 bases, with 17 bases between. CDR3 sequence: CASSLLPLQIVSGNTIYF. DNA for the CDR3: TGTGCCAGCAGCTTACTTCCTTTACAGATCGTCTCTGGAAACACCATATATTTT.

The rearrangement joins TRBV2 to TRBJ1-5; D is possibly TRBD1 (6 bases). V was shortened by 2 bases and J by 7 bases, with 15 bases between the two germline ends. There are 15 residues in the CDR3. Per germline, CDR1 SNHLY and CDR2 FYNNEI. CDR3 amino acids: CASSEWGAGWQPQHF. Written as DNA, the CDR3 is TGTGCCAGCAGTGAATGGGGGGCGGGATGGCAGCCCCAGCATTTT.